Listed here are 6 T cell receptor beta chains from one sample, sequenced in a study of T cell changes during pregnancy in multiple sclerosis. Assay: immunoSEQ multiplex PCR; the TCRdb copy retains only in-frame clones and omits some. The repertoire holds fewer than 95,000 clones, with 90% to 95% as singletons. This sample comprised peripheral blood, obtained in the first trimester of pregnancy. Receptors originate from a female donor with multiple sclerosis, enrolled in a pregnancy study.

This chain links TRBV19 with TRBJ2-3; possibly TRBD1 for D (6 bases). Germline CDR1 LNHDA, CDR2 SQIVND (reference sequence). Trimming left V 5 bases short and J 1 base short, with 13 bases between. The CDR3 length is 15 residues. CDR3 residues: CASSRDIAGTDTQYF. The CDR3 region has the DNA TGTGCCAGTAGTCGGGACATAGCAGGCACAGATACGCAGTATTTT.

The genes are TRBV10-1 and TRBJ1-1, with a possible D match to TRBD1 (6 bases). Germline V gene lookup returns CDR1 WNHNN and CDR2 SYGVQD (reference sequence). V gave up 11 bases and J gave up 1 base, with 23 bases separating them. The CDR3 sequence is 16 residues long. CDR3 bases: TGCGCCGGGTCGCTGATTGACAGGTTCCAGAACACTGAAGCTTTCTTT. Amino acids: CAGSLIDRFQNTEAFF.

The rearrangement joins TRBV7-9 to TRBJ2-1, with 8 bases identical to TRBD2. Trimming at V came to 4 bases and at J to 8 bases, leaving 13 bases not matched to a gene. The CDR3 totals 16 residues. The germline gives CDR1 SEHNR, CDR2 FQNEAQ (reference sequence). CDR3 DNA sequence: TGTGCCAGCAGCTCCAAACTGACTAGCGCGGTCTATGAGCAGTTCTTC. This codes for CASSSKLTSAVYEQFF.

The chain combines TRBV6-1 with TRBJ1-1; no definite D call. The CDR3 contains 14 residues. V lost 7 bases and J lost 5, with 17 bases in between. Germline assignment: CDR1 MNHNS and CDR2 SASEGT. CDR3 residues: CASTTLVAGTEAFF. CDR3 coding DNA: TGTGCCAGCACCACTTTAGTAGCGGGGACTGAAGCTTTCTTT.

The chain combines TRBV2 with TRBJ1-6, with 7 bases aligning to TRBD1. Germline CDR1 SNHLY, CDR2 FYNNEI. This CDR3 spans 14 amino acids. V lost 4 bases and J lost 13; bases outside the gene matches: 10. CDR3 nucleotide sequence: TGTGCCAGCAGTGCAGGGACAGCTCCGCTCCCCCTCCACTTT. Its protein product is CASSAGTAPLPLHF.

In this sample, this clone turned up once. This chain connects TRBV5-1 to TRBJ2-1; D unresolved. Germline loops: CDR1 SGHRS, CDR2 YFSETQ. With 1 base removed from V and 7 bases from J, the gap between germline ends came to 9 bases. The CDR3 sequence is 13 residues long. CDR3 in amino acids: CASSLSRNNEQFF. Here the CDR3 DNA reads TGCGCCAGCAGCTTGAGCCGAAATAATGAGCAGTTCTTC.